This is a list of T cell receptor beta chains from one sample in a study of OX40 agonist ivuxolimab in advanced cancers. Using immunoSEQ multiplex PCR, the repertoire was profiled, and TCRdb retains in-frame clones only, with some absent. The repertoire holds roughly 90,000 clones, with about nine tenths as singletons. This specimen consisted of CD4+ or CD8+ T cells sorted from blood, obtained in a trial of the OX40 agonist ivuxolimab. The origin of the receptors is an adult with an advanced solid tumor such as melanoma, head and neck, liver or kidney cancer. The CDR3 runs from the conserved cysteine through the conserved F or W. The D gene is left open where the match is weak. Clone size appears in some rows only: once, few, many, or a class for an expanded clone.

J,D,size,V,CDR3,DNA
TRBJ2-4,TRBD2,NA,TRBV28,CASSFYSGRPKNIQYF,TGTGCCAGCAGTTTTTATAGCGGGAGGCCCAAAAACATTCAGTACTTC
TRBJ2-2,NA,NA,TRBV19,CASSIPGRGNPGELFF,TGTGCCAGTAGTATCCCTGGGCGGGGTAATCCCGGGGAGCTGTTTTTT
TRBJ2-5,NA,NA,TRBV28,CASSRARGRAQETQYF,TGTGCCAGCAGCCGAGCCCGGGGGCGCGCCCAAGAGACCCAGTACTTC
TRBJ2-5,NA,NA,TRBV19,CASSSGRPQETQYF,TGTGCCAGTAGTTCCGGGAGACCCCAAGAGACCCAGTACTTC
TRBJ1-4,NA,NA,TRBV7-8,CASSLGQDEKLFF,TGTGCCAGCAGCTTAGGACAGGATGAAAAACTGTTTTTT
TRBJ2-5,TRBD1,NA,TRBV14,CASSQVRPGTGGTQYF,TGTGCCAGCAGCCAAGTAAGACCCGGGACAGGGGGGACCCAGTACTTC
TRBJ2-5,TRBD2,NA,TRBV9,CASSVSSGTQETQYF,TGTGCCAGCAGCGTTTCTAGCGGGACCCAAGAGACCCAGTACTTC
TRBJ1-2,NA,NA,TRBV19,CASRKGDGYTF,TGTGCCAGTAGGAAGGGCGATGGCTACACCTTC
TRBJ2-1,NA,NA,TRBV28,CASSTLLFEQFF,TGTGCCAGCAGCACCCTCCTCTTTGAGCAGTTCTTC
TRBJ1-1,NA,few,TRBV5-1,CASNTLTGADTEAFF,TGCGCCAGCAATACCCTCACGGGGGCGGACACTGAAGCTTTCTTT
TRBJ2-7,NA,once,TRBV10-2,CASRDGGSYEQYF,TGCGCCAGCAGGGATGGGGGGAGCTACGAGCAGTACTTC
TRBJ2-3,NA,NA,TRBV11-2,CASSFSPGTDTQYF,TGTGCCAGCAGCTTCTCACCAGGAACAGATACGCAGTATTTT
TRBJ1-1,NA,NA,TRBV2,CASSYRVGNTEAFF,TGTGCCAGCAGTTACAGGGTGGGGAACACTGAAGCTTTCTTT
TRBJ2-7,NA,NA,TRBV11-1,CASSFTEYEQYF,TGTGCCAGCAGCTTTACTGAATACGAGCAGTACTTC
TRBJ2-2,NA,NA,TRBV11-1,CASSLGVGTGELFF,TGTGCCAGCAGCTTGGGTGTCGGCACCGGGGAGCTGTTTTTT
TRBJ1-2,TRBD1,once,TRBV7-2,CASSRTTGTGYGYTF,TGTGCCAGCAGCCGAACAACCGGGACAGGCTATGGCTACACCTTC
TRBJ2-1,TRBD2,NA,TRBV9,CASSVAPSGGNNEQFF,TGTGCCAGCAGCGTAGCCCCTAGCGGGGGGAACAATGAGCAGTTCTTC